A single sample gave rise to the 14 T cell receptor beta chains below, sequenced in a study of glioma-infiltrating T cells. TCR alpha and beta CDR3 regions were amplified from RNA using iRepertoire nested multiplex PCR. TCRdb recomputed calls from the multiplex PCR reads with MiXCR, one row per CDR3 protein. The sample includes 300,000 to 450,000 distinct CDR3 sequences, 35% to 45% of them seen just once. The sequenced sample was glioma tissue, nonneoplastic brain tissue, or PBMCs (not recorded which). These receptors were collected from a human donor with low-grade glioma or glioblastoma, undergoing nonglioma brain surgery, or in good health (not recorded which).

This rearrangement joins TRBV29-1 to TRBJ2-1; 12 bases are a match to TRBD2. J lost 8 bases, V lost 1 base, and 3 bases had no gene match. Germline-derived CDR1 and CDR2 are SQVTM and ANQGSEA. The CDR3 is made up of 14 amino acids. CDR3: CSVEGTSGRYEQFF. The DNA of the CDR3 is TGCAGCGTTGAAGGCACTAGCGGGAGGTATGAGCAGTTCTTC.

The chain combines TRBV11-2 with TRBJ2-1; 14 bases map to TRBD2. CDR3 length equals 17 residues. The V gene's germline CDR1 is SGHAT and CDR2 FQNNGV. The V segment lost 3 bases and the J segment 9 bases; nucleotides outside the gene matches: 10. Written as DNA, the CDR3 is TGTGCCAGCAGCTTCGGGACTAGCGGGAGTGCGGGGAGTGAGCAGTTCTTC. Its translation is CASSFGTSGSAGSEQFF.

The rearrangement joins TRBV29-1 to TRBJ1-1; D gene unclear. V shed 6 bases and J shed 4 bases, with 9 bases lying between them. The CDR3 sequence is 11 residues long. CDR1 is SQVTM and CDR2 is ANQGSEA in the germline V gene. CDR3 nucleotides: TGCAGCGTGCAGGTTTCCACTGAAGCTTTCTTT. Translated, it gives CSVQVSTEAFF.

This clonotype has at least ten counts. This rearrangement joins TRBV15 to TRBJ1-2; 9 bases align to TRBD1. This CDR3 is built from 15 residues. Germline CDR1 is LNHNV and CDR2 is YYDKDF (reference sequence). V shed 5 bases and J 5 bases; nucleotides not matched to a gene: 9. CDR3 amino acids: CATSGNRGLGYGYTF. The CDR3 coding sequence is TGTGCCACCAGCGGAAACAGGGGGCTGGGGTATGGCTACACCTTC.

V usage is TRBV20-1 and J usage is TRBJ2-7, with a possible D match to TRBD1 (5 bases). The CDR3 has 13 residues. Germline CDR1 DFQATT, CDR2 SNEGSKA (reference sequence). Trimming took 5 bases from V and 2 from J, leaving 13 bases between them. The CDR3, as DNA: TGCAGTGCTCATTACAGGACCCCCTACGAGCAGTACTTC. This sequence encodes CSAHYRTPYEQYF.

The rearrangement uses TRBV12-3 or TRBV12-4 and TRBJ2-3; 10 bases align to TRBD2. The CDR3 is made up of 16 amino acids. V gave up 2 bases and J gave up 2 bases; unmatched junction bases: 4. In nucleotides, the CDR3 is TGTGCCAGCAGTTTATGGCTAGCGGGAGTCACAGATACGCAGTATTTT. It specifies CASSLWLAGVTDTQYF.

In the case of this clonotype: This could be a read error, since a much larger clone is one nucleotide away. The chain couples TRBV20-1 to TRBJ1-1, with a weak D call TRBD1 (6 bases). The CDR3 runs to 11 residues. Germline V gene sequence: CDR1 DFQATT, CDR2 SNEGSKA (reference sequence). Trimming cost V 5 bases and J 5 bases, with 9 bases left between them. The CDR3 reads CSAAGETEAFF. CDR3 DNA sequence: TGCAGTGCTGCAGGGGAGACTGAAGCTTTCTTT.

As regards this clonotype: The junction does not match germline at one end; this may be a read error. The genes are TRBV28 and TRBJ2-1, with 15 nucleotides matching TRBD2. Per germline, CDR1 MDHEN and CDR2 SYDVKM. This CDR3 comprises 19 residues. DNA of the CDR3: TGTGCCAGCAGTCTCCGGACTAGCGGGAGGGGGCCCTTATACAATGAGCAGCTCTTC. Translated, it gives CASSLRTSGRGPLYNEQLF.

On this clonotype itself: It may be a read error: a sequence one base away is much more abundant. The chain employs TRBV28 and TRBJ2-7, with 8 bases aligning to TRBD1. The trim removed 9 bases at V and 6 bases at J, leaving 10 bases unmatched. CDR1 is MDHEN and CDR2 is SYDVKM in the germline V gene. CDR3 length: 13 residues. The CDR3 sequence is CARGRTGFSEQYF. In DNA, the CDR3 is TGTGCCAGAGGCCGGACAGGGTTTTCCGAGCAGTACTTC.

This clonotype has ten or more counts. V and J are TRBV27 and TRBJ2-5; D might be TRBD2 (6 bases). This CDR3 contains 17 residues. CDR1 MNHEY and CDR2 SMNVEV come from the germline V gene (reference sequence). Trimming took off 3 bases at V and 2 bases at J, with 19 bases between the two ends. The CDR3 DNA reads as TGTGCCAGCAGTTTGGCGGGGCAGGCGTACATTCAAGAGACCCAGTACTTC. It specifies CASSLAGQAYIQETQYF.

The rearrangement uses TRBV10-3 and TRBJ2-7, with a tentative D call TRBD2 (6 bases). V was pared by 0 bases and J by 6 bases, with 12 bases between. The CDR3 consists of 14 residues. Germline CDR1 is ENHRY and CDR2 is SYGVKD. The CDR3 region is CAISESGTGAEQYF. The CDR3 nucleotides are TGTGCCATCAGTGAGTCCGGGACTGGAGCCGAGCAGTACTTC.

There are many counts of this clonotype. V gene TRBV20-1 combines with J gene TRBJ1-2, with a weak D call TRBD1 (5 bases). Germline values: CDR1 DFQATT, CDR2 SNEGSKA (reference sequence). This CDR3 contains 12 residues. Trimming pared 5 bases from V and 4 bases from J, leaving 11 bases between. The CDR3, as DNA: TGCAGTGCTCGTGACCAGGGCTATGGCTACACCTTC. This sequence encodes CSARDQGYGYTF.

V is TRBV20-1 and J is TRBJ1-1; D gene unclear. Germline-derived CDR1 and CDR2 are DFQATT and SNEGSKA (reference sequence). The length of the CDR3 is 13 residues. Trimming pared 6 bases from V and 9 bases from J, leaving 20 bases between. The CDR3 region is CSASTPDKLKAFF. In DNA form, the CDR3 reads TGCAGTGCCTCGACACCAGATAAGCTTAAAGCTTTCTTT.

Remarks on this clonotype: This may be a read error, as it is one base from a much larger clone. The chain couples TRBV20-1 to TRBJ2-7, with D tentatively TRBD1 (6 bases). Germline CDR1 is DFQATT and CDR2 is SNEGSKA (reference sequence). This CDR3 comprises 14 residues. Deletions cut 7 bases from V and 2 bases from J, with 18 bases between. The CDR3: CSVPDSVRPYEQYF. As DNA, the CDR3 is TGCAGTGTCCCGGACAGCGTTAGGCCCTACGAGCAGTACTTC.